This TCR beta chain was sequenced for a study of metastatic and nonmetastatic thyroid tumors. Study-level background: Samples came from malignant and benign thyroid patients, and repertoires were compared across blood and tumor or nodule tissue. General study findings and limits: Malignant thyroid tumors reportedly had TCR beta diversity that was significantly higher than in benign nodules, in blood and tumor.

This clone came up many times. What it binds is not known. Patients underwent thyroid surgery, and none had received any treatment before it. The length of the CDR3 is 15 residues. Trimming took 4 bases from V and 5 from J, leaving 13 bases between them. Germline V gene lookup returns CDR1 SGHRS and CDR2 YFSETQ. TCRdb reanalyzed the PCR reads with MiXCR. The sample contains tens of thousands of clones, over 10% of which appear only once. The rearrangement links TRBV5-1 to TRBJ1-6; D remains ambiguous. The sequenced sample consisted of blood. The sequence was collected from a female donor with papillary thyroid cancer or a benign thyroid nodule (not recorded which). Some clones in this sample may be carry-over from other donors' samples. CDR3 DNA sequence: TGCGCCAGCAGCCTAGACATCCCACATAATTCACCCCTCCACTTT. Its protein is CASSLDIPHNSPLHF.